The 10 T cell receptor beta chains below all came from one sample that was sequenced in a study of T cells after yellow fever vaccination. TCRdb passed the 5' RACE reads through MiXCR, listing each CDR3 protein once. The sample carries a few hundred thousand distinct CDR3 sequences, around 17% recorded once. The sequences come from PBMCs, collected 4 to 5 days after the first yellow fever vaccination. These receptors all stem from a young man who received the YFV17D yellow fever vaccine.

This clonotype was seen ten or more times. The chain carries TRBV4-1 and TRBJ1-2, with no clear D. CDR1 MGHRA and CDR2 YSYEKL come from the germline V gene. V lost 4 bases and J lost 7, with 19 bases in between. CDR3 size: 15 residues. The CDR3 nucleotides are TGCGCCAGCAGCCGCCCGGGAGAGGGTCTCTTTGGCTACACCTTC. It translates to CASSRPGEGLFGYTF.

This clonotype was recorded at least ten times. The chain joins TRBV5-1 to TRBJ2-3, with 8 bases fitting TRBD2. The CDR3 has 16 residues. Trimming took 4 bases from V and 0 from J; bases not matched to a gene: 7. Germline CDR1 is SGHRS and CDR2 is YFSETQ. Here the CDR3 reads CASSRSASGSTDTQYF. The CDR3 nucleotides are TGCGCCAGCAGCCGGTCGGCTAGCGGGAGCACAGATACGCAGTATTTT.

There are many counts of this clonotype. This chain connects TRBV5-1 to TRBJ2-7, with 7 bases identical to TRBD1. V shed 3 bases and J 1 base; nucleotides not matched to a gene: 4. This CDR3 is 14 amino acids long. CDR1 is SGHRS, CDR2 YFSETQ, per germline. The DNA for the CDR3 is TGCGCCAGCAGCTACCGGGACAGATCCTACGAGCAGTACTTC. Protein sequence: CASSYRDRSYEQYF.

V and J are TRBV4-3 and TRBJ2-1; D is perhaps TRBD1 (5 bases). Germline CDR1 reads LGHNA; CDR2 reads YSLEER. V dropped 4 bases and J dropped 3 bases, with 16 bases sitting between them. This CDR3 is 16 amino acids long. CDR3 loop: CASSRNRPPVYNEQFF. DNA for the CDR3: TGCGCCAGCAGCCGGAACAGGCCCCCGGTCTACAATGAGCAGTTCTTC.

This clonotype was seen a few times. This chain connects TRBV7-9 to TRBJ2-1, with 8 positions matching TRBD1. The CDR3 has 12 amino acids. V lost 5 bases and J lost 13; bases outside the gene matches: 7. CDR1 is SEHNR and CDR2 is FQNEAQ in the germline V gene (reference sequence). The CDR3 DNA reads as TGTGCCAGCAGCCCGGCAGGGGGCTTTCAGTTCTTC. It codes for CASSPAGGFQFF.

This chain uses TRBV7-2 with TRBJ2-7; either TRBD1 or TRBD2 may supply D (5 bases each). The germline V gene has CDR1 SGHTA and CDR2 FQGNSA. V was pared by 7 bases and J by 0 bases, with 13 bases between. The CDR3 length is 14 residues. The CDR3 nucleotides read TGTGCCAGCACCCGGGACGCCCCCTCCTACGAGCAGTACTTC. The encoded protein is CASTRDAPSYEQYF. The full variable domain, with the rest looked up from reference TRBV7-2 and TRBJ2-7, is GAGVSQSPSNKVTEKGKDVELRCDPISGHTALYWYRQSLGQGLEFLIYFQGNSAPDKSGLPSDRFSAERTGGSVSTLTIQRTQQEDSAVYLCASTRDAPSYEQYFGPGTRLTVT.

V is TRBV30 and J is TRBJ2-3; tentatively, D is TRBD1 or TRBD2 (5 bases each). Germline lookup yields CDR1 GTSNPN and CDR2 SVGIG (reference sequence). The V end was cut by 3 bases, the J end by 10 bases, with 8 bases between. The CDR3 loop spans 10 amino acids. In DNA form, the CDR3 reads TGTGCCTGGAGCGGGACCCCGCAGTATTTT. This sequence encodes CAWSGTPQYF.

This clonotype has just a few counts. The gene calls are TRBV4-2 and TRBJ2-1; TRBD2 matches 15 bases. This CDR3 comprises 18 residues. With V trimmed by 4 bases and J by 0 bases, 4 bases remained unmatched. In germline, CDR1 is LGHNA, CDR2 YNFKEQ. The CDR3 region has the DNA TGTGCCAGCAGCCCCCCGGGACTAGCGGGGGGCTCCTACAATGAGCAGTTCTTC. Translated, it gives CASSPPGLAGGSYNEQFF.

This clonotype turned up a few times. This chain links TRBV4-1 with TRBJ1-4; possibly TRBD1 for D (6 bases). CDR1 and CDR2 (germline): MGHRA, YSYEKL. Trimming took off 8 bases at V and 7 bases at J, with 11 bases between the two ends. This CDR3 is built from 12 residues. The CDR3 coding sequence is TGCGCCAGCGGGGGGCATCGTGAAAAACTGTTTTTT. Protein sequence: CASGGHREKLFF.

The chain combines TRBV3-1 with TRBJ2-1, with 8 bases fitting TRBD1. This CDR3 is 16 amino acids long. The J segment lost 4 bases and the V segment lost 2 bases, leaving 7 bases of the junction unmatched. Germline CDR1 LGHDT, CDR2 YNNKEL (reference sequence). The CDR3 DNA follows: TGTGCCAGCAGCCAACTCGGGACAGGACTGTACAATGAGCAGTTCTTC. Residues: CASSQLGTGLYNEQFF.